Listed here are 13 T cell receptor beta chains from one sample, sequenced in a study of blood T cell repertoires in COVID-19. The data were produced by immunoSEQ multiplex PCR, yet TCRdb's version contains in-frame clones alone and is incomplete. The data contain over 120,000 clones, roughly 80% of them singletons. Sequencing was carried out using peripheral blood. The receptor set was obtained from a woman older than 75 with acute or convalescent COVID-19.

CDR3 bases: TGTGCCAGCAGCTTCCGCAGGGGCAATGAGCAGTTCTTC. Translation: CASSFRRGNEQFF. This chain joins TRBV7-2 and TRBJ2-1; a weak D match, TRBD1 (6 bases). Germline CDR1 reads SGHTA; CDR2 reads FQGNSA. The CDR3 covers 13 residues. The germline V and J ends were trimmed by 3 bases and 6 bases, with 9 bases remaining between them. Based on the CDR3 plus reference TRBV7-2 and TRBJ2-1, the full variable domain is GAGVSQSPSNKVTEKGKDVELRCDPISGHTALYWYRQSLGQGLEFLIYFQGNSAPDKSGLPSDRFSAERTGGSVSTLTIQRTQQEDSAVYLCASSFRRGNEQFFGPGTRLTVL.

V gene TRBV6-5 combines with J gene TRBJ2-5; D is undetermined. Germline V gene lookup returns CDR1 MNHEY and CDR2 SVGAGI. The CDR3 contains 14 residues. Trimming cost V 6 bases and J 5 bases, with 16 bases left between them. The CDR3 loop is CASRLITPTETQYF. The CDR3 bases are TGTGCCAGCAGACTTATTACTCCTACGGAGACCCAGTACTTC.

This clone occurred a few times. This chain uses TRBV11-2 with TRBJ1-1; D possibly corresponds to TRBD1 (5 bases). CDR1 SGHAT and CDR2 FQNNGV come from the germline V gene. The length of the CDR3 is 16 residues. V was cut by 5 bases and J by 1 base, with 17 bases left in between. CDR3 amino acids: CASSLQGRVTNTEAFF. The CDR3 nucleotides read TGTGCCAGCAGCCTCCAGGGCAGGGTGACGAACACTGAAGCTTTCTTT.

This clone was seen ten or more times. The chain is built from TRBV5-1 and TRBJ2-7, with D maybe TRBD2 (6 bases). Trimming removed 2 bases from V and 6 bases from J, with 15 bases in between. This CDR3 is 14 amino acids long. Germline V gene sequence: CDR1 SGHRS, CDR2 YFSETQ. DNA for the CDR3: TGCGCCAGCAGCTTCCGGGACTCCGGTGGCGAGCAGTACTTC. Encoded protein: CASSFRDSGGEQYF.

The CDR3 loop is CASNRVTYEQYF. The DNA of the CDR3 is TGTGCCAGCAACAGGGTTACCTACGAGCAGTACTTC. The chain joins TRBV2 to TRBJ2-7; a possible D gene is TRBD1 (6 bases). Trimming pared 7 bases from V and 2 bases from J, leaving 9 bases between. Germline values: CDR1 SNHLY, CDR2 FYNNEI. This CDR3 contains 12 residues.

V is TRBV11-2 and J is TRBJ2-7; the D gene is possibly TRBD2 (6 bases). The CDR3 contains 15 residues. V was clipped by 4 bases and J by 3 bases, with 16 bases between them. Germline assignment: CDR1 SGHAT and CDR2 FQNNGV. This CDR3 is CASSSPQRAYYEQYF. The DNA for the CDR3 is TGTGCCAGCAGCTCGCCTCAGCGGGCCTACTACGAGCAGTACTTC.

CDR3: CASRPGGSGNTIYF. In DNA, the CDR3 is TGTGCCAGCAGACCAGGTGGTTCTGGAAACACCATATATTTT. The rearrangement links TRBV6-5 to TRBJ1-3; the D is unclear. CDR3 length: 14 residues. Trimming removed 6 bases at V and 1 base at J, with 10 bases between. Germline CDR1 is MNHEY and CDR2 is SVGAGI.

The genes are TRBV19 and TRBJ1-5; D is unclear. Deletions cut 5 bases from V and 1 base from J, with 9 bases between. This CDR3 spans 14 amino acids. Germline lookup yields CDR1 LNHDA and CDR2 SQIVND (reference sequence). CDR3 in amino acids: CASSPRVSNQPQHF. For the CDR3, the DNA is TGTGCCAGTAGTCCAAGAGTAAGCAATCAGCCCCAGCATTTT.

For the CDR3, the DNA is TGTGCCAGCAGCTCCGCAGGTTCTGAAGCTTTCTTT. Amino acid sequence: CASSSAGSEAFF. This rearrangement joins TRBV7-2 to TRBJ1-1; D is undetermined. V was clipped by 4 bases and J by 6 bases, with 9 bases between them. This CDR3 has 12 residues. In germline, CDR1 is SGHTA, CDR2 FQGNSA.

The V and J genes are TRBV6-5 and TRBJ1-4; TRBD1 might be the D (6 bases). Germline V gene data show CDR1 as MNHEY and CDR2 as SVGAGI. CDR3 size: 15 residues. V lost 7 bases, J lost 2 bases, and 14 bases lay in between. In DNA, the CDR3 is TGTGCCAGCACCCGAGGGGGGGTGACTAATGAAAAACTGTTTTTT. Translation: CASTRGGVTNEKLFF.

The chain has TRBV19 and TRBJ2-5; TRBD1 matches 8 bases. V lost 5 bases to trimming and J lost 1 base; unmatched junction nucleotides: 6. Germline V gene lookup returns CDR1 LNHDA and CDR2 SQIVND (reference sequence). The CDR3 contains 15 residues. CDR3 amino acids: CASSAGTGVQETQYF. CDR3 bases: TGTGCCAGTAGTGCCGGGACAGGCGTCCAAGAGACCCAGTACTTC.

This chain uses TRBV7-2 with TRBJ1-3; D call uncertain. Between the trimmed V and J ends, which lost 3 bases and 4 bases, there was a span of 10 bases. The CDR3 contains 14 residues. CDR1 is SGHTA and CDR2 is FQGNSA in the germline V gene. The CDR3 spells CASSLRAAGNTIYF. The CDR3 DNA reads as TGTGCCAGCAGCTTGAGGGCAGCCGGAAACACCATATATTTT.

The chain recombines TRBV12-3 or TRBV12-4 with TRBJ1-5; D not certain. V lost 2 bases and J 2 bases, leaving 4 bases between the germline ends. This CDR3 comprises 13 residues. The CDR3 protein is CASSLRGNQPQHF. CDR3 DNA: TGTGCCAGCAGTTTACGAGGCAATCAGCCCCAGCATTTT.